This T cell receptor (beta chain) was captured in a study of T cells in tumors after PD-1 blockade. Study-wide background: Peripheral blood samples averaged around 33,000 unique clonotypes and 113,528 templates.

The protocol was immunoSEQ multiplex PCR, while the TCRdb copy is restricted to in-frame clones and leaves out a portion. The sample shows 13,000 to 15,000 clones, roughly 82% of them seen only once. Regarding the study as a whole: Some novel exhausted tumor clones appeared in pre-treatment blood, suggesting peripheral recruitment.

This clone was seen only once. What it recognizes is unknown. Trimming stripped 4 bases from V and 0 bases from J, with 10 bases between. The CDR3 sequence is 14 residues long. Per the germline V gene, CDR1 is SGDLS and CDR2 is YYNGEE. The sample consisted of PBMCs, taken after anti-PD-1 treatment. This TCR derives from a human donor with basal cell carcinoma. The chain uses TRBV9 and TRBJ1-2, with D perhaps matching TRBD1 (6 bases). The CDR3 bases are TGTGCCAGCAGCCCCTGGACAGCTAACTATGGCTACACCTTC. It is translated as CASSPWTANYGYTF.